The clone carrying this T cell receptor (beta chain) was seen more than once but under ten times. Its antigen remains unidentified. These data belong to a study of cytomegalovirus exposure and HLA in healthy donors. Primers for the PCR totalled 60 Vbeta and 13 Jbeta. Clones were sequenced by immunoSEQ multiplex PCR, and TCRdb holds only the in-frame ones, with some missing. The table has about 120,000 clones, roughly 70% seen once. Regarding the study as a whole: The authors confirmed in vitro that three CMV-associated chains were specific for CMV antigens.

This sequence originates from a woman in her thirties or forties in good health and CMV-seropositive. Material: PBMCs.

CDR3 coding DNA: TGTGCCAGTAGTATCGGCAGGGGTGTCCAGCCCCAGCATTTT. Encoded protein: CASSIGRGVQPQHF. The rearrangement joins TRBV19 to TRBJ1-5; TRBD1 is a possible D gene (6 bases). The CDR3 covers 14 residues. Germline-derived CDR1 and CDR2 are LNHDA and SQIVND (reference sequence). V lost 3 bases to trimming and J lost 7 bases, with 13 bases between them.